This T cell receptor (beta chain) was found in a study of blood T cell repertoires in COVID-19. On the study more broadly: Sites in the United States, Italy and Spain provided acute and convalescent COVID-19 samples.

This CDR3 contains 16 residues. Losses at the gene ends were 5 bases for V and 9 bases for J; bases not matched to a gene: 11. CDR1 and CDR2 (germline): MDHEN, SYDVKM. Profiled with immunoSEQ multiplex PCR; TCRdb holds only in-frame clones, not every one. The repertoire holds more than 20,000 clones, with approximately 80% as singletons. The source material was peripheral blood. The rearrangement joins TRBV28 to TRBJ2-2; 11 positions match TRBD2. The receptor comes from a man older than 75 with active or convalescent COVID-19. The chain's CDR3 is CASSTSGSGPSRELFF. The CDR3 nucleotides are TGTGCCAGCAGTACTAGCGGGAGTGGGCCTTCCAGGGAGCTGTTTTTT. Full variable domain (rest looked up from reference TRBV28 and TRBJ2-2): DVKVTQSSRYLVKRTGEKVFLECVQDMDHENMFWYRQDPGLGLRLIYFSYDVKMKEKGDIPEGYSVSREKKERFSLILESASTNQTSMYLCASSTSGSGPSRELFFGEGSRLTVL.